The T cell receptor beta chain described here comes from a study of response to subunit inactivated influenza vaccine. Study results and limitations: New T cells are recruited in small numbers by each seasonal influenza vaccination, according to the authors' suggestion.

This CDR3 comprises 16 residues. Germline loops: CDR1 ENHRY, CDR2 SYGVKD. Trimming pared 2 bases from V and 0 bases from J, leaving 8 bases between. Of note for this clonotype: What it binds is unknown.

Each CDR3 protein gets one entry after TCRdb re-called the RT-PCR reads with MiXCR. Of around 790,000 distinct CDR3 sequences listed, around 20% are singletons. This sequence joins TRBV10-3 and TRBJ2-6; tentatively, D is TRBD1 (5 bases). The input for sequencing was PBMCs from blood, taken less than 6 days after vaccination. This receptor was identified in a man aged 45 to 65 who received an inactivated influenza vaccine. The chain's CDR3 is CAISEPDSSGANVLTF. The CDR3 DNA is TGTGCCATCAGTGAGCCCGACAGCTCTGGGGCCAACGTCCTGACTTTC.